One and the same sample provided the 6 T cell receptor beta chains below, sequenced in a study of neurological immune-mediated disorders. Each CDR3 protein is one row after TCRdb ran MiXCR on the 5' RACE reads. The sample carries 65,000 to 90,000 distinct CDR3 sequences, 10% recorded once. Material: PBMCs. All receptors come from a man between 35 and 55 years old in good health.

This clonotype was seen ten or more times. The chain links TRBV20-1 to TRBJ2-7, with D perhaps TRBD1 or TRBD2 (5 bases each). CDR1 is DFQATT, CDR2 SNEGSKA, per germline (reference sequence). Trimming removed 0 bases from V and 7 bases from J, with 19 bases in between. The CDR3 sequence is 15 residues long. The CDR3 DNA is TGCAGTGCTAGAGAAGTGGGAGATAAGGGGCGAGAGCAGTACTTC. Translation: CSAREVGDKGREQYF.

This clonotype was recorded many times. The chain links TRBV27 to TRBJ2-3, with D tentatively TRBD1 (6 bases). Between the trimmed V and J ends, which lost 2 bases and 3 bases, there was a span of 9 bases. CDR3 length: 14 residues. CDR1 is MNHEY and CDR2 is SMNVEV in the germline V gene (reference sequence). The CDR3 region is CASSLRGKTDTQYF. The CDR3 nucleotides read TGTGCCAGCAGTTTAAGGGGGAAGACAGATACGCAGTATTTT.

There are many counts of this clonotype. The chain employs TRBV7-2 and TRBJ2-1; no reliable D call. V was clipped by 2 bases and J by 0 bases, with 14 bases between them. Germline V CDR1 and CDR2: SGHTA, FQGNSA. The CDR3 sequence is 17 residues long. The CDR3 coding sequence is TGTGCCAGCAGCTTATGGTTTGGTATGAGCTCCTACAATGAGCAGTTCTTC. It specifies CASSLWFGMSSYNEQFF.

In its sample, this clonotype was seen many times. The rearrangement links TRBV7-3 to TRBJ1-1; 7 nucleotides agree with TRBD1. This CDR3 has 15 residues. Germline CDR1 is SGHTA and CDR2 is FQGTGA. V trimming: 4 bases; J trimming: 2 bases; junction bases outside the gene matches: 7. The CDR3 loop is CASSSSGTDNTEAFF. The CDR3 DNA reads TGTGCCAGCAGCTCCTCCGGGACAGACAACACTGAAGCTTTCTTT.

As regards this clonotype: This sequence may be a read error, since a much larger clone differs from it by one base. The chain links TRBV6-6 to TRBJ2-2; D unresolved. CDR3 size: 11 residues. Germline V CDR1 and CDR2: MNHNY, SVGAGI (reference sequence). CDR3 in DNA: TGTGCCAGCAGGAACATCGGGGAGCTGTTTTTT. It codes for CASRNIGELFF.

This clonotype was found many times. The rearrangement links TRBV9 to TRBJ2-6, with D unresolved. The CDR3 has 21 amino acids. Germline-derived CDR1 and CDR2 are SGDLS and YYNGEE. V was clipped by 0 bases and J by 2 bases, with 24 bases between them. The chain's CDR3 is CASSVALSRLGLGAGANVLTF. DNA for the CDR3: TGTGCCAGCAGCGTAGCTTTGAGTCGGCTAGGTTTAGGAGCTGGGGCCAACGTCCTGACTTTC. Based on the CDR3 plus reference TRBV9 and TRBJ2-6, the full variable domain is DSGVTQTPKHLITATGQRVTLRCSPRSGDLSVYWYQQSLDQGLQFLIQYYNGEERAKGNILERFSAQQFPDLHSELNLSSLELGDSALYFCASSVALSRLGLGAGANVLTFGAGSRLTVL.